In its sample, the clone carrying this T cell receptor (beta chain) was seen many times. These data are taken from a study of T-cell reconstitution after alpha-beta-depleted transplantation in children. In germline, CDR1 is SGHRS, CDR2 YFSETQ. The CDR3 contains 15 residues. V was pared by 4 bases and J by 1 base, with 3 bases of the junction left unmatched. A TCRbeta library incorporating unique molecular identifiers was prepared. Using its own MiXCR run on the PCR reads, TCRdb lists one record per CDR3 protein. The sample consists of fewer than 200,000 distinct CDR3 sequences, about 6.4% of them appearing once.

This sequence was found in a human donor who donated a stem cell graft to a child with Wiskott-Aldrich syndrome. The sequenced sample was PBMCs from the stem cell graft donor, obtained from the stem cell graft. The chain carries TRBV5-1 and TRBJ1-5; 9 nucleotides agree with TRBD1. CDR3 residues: CASSEGQGSNQPQHF. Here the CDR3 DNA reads TGCGCCAGCAGCGAAGGACAGGGGAGCAATCAGCCCCAGCATTTT.